This T cell receptor beta chain was retrieved from a study of PD-1 blockade in classical Hodgkin lymphoma. The assay was immunoSEQ multiplex PCR, and TCRdb's table has in-frame clones only and misses some. The sample lists just under 45,000 clones, approximately 70% seen once, with 2.5% to 3% in the top ten. The CDR3 sequence is 14 residues long. CDR1 is SGHTA, CDR2 FQGTGA, per germline. V lost 4 bases and J lost 1; bases outside the gene matches: 2. All trial patients relapsed after autologous stem cell transplantation. The source was peripheral blood mononuclear cells (PBMCs), collected before the second cycle of nivolumab. This clonotype originated in a human donor with classical Hodgkin lymphoma. The chain uses TRBV7-3 and TRBJ2-3, with 7 bases matching TRBD2. In DNA form, the CDR3 reads TGTGCCAGCAGCTCCCTAGCGGGCACAGATACGCAGTATTTT. Translated, it gives CASSSLAGTDTQYF.